These 8 T cell receptor beta chains were sequenced from one sample in a study of blood T cells in healthy people across ages. The second PCR ran about 6 to 11 cycles with a sample-barcoded 5' primer and J-beta primers. TCRdb reprocessed the 5' RACE reads with MiXCR, giving one entry per CDR3 protein. Altogether some 1.4 million distinct CDR3 sequences are present, roughly 40% being singletons, with the ten largest covering roughly 7.9%. The specimen sequenced was blood. These receptors all stem from a woman between 18 and 29 years old in good health.

This clonotype was counted a few times. The chain combines TRBV3-1 with TRBJ2-1; 12 bases are shared with TRBD2. J lost 8 bases, V lost 4 bases, and 6 bases had no gene match. CDR1 and CDR2 from the germline V gene are LGHDT and YNNKEL (reference sequence). There are 15 residues in the CDR3. CDR3 DNA: TGTGCCAGCAGCCGAGGACTAGCGGGATTGGATGAGCAGTTCTTC. It is translated as CASSRGLAGLDEQFF.

A note on this clonotype: The junction and the germline gene differ at one end; a read error may be behind it. The genes are TRBV6-6 and TRBJ1-1; TRBD1 agrees at 8 bases. The CDR3 contains 17 residues. The V gene's germline CDR1 is MNHNY and CDR2 SVGAGI (reference sequence). The CDR3 sequence is CAGSSDRAGMVDTEAFF. CDR3 DNA sequence: TGTGCCGGCAGTTCGGACAGGGCTGGAATGGTGGACACTGAAGCTTTCTTT.

This clonotype showed up just a few times. The rearrangement joins TRBV2 to TRBJ2-2, with 10 bases fitting TRBD2. Germline V gene sequence: CDR1 SNHLY, CDR2 FYNNEI. J gave up 3 bases and V 1 base, and 5 bases lay outside the gene matches. The CDR3 is 17 residues long. This CDR3 is CASSEVRLAGDTGELFF. CDR3 sequence (DNA): TGTGCCAGCAGTGAAGTCCGCCTAGCGGGGGACACCGGGGAGCTGTTTTTT. The full variable domain, in which reference TRBV2 and TRBJ2-2 provide the parts outside the CDR3, is EPEVTQTPSHQVTQMGQEVILRCVPISNHLYFYWYRQILGQKVEFLVSFYNNEISEKSEIFDDQFSVERPDGSNFTLKIRSTKLEDSAMYFCASSEVRLAGDTGELFFGEGSRLTVL.

V usage is TRBV5-6 and J usage is TRBJ2-1; 7 bases align to TRBD2. The CDR3 sequence is 16 residues long. The J segment lost 6 bases and the V segment lost 3 bases, leaving 12 bases of the junction unmatched. The germline CDR1 and CDR2 sequences are SGHDT and YYEEEE. This chain's CDR3 is CASSSLGTNLPNEQFF. In nucleotides, the CDR3 is TGTGCCAGCAGCTCTCTCGGGACTAACCTCCCCAATGAGCAGTTCTTC.

The chain combines TRBV6-1 with TRBJ2-7; 9 bases map to TRBD2. Germline V gene data show CDR1 as MNHNS and CDR2 as SASEGT. The CDR3 is 17 residues long. The V segment lost 2 bases and the J segment 1 base; nucleotides outside the gene matches: 9. CDR3 bases: TGTGCCAGCAGTGAAAATAGCGGGAGAGTCCTGTCCTACGAGCAGTACTTC. It is translated as CASSENSGRVLSYEQYF.

V and J are TRBV27 and TRBJ1-2; D gene ambiguous. The ends were cut back, 3 bases at V and 6 bases at J, with 11 bases in the middle. The CDR3 has 13 residues. The germline gives CDR1 MNHEY, CDR2 SMNVEV (reference sequence). CDR3 amino acids: CASSFIASHGYTF. In nucleotides, the CDR3 is TGTGCCAGCAGTTTCATTGCCAGCCATGGCTACACCTTC.

This clonotype was observed a few times. The chain employs TRBV11-2 and TRBJ1-1; possible D gene TRBD1, 5 bases. This CDR3 has 18 amino acids. Germline V gives CDR1 SGHAT, CDR2 FQNNGV. Trimming removed 1 base from V and 5 bases from J, with 23 bases in between. CDR3 loop: CASSLVPRRGVYGTEAFF. The CDR3 nucleotides are TGTGCCAGCAGCTTAGTCCCGAGGAGGGGAGTTTATGGGACTGAAGCTTTCTTT. The entire variable domain, with the rest obtained from reference TRBV11-2 and TRBJ1-1, is as follows: EAGVAQSPRYKIIEKRQSVAFWCNPISGHATLYWYQQILGQGPKLLIQFQNNGVVDDSQLPKDRFSAERLKGVDSTLKIQPAKLEDSAVYLCASSLVPRRGVYGTEAFFGQGTRLTVV.

This rearrangement joins TRBV2 to TRBJ1-2; D unresolved. V was shortened by 6 bases and J by 6 bases, with 23 bases between the two germline ends. Germline CDR1 is SNHLY and CDR2 is FYNNEI. This CDR3 spans 16 amino acids. The CDR3 DNA reads TGTGCCAGCAGCCCGGAGGTCGGGTACATAAAGAATGGCTACACCTTC. It codes for CASSPEVGYIKNGYTF.